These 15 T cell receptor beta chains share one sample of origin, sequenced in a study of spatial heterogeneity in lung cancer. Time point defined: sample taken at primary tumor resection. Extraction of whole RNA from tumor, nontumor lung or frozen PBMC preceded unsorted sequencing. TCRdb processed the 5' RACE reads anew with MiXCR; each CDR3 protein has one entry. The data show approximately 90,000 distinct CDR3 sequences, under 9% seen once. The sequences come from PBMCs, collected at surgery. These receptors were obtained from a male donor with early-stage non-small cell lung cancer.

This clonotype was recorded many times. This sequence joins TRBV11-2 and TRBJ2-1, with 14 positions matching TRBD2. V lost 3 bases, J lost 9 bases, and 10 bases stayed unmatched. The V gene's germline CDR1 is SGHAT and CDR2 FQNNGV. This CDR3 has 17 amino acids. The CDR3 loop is CASSFWGGLAGGAEQFF. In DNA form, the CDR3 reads TGTGCCAGCAGCTTTTGGGGCGGACTAGCGGGGGGTGCTGAGCAGTTCTTC. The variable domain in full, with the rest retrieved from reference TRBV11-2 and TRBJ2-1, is EAGVAQSPRYKIIEKRQSVAFWCNPISGHATLYWYQQILGQGPKLLIQFQNNGVVDDSQLPKDRFSAERLKGVDSTLKIQPAKLEDSAVYLCASSFWGGLAGGAEQFFGPGTRLTVL.

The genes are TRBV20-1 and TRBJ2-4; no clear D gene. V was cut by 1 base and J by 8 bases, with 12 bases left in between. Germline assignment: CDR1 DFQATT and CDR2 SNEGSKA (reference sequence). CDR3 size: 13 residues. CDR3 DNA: TGCAGTGCTAGAGCTGGACCGGGCGACATTCAGTACTTC. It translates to CSARAGPGDIQYF.

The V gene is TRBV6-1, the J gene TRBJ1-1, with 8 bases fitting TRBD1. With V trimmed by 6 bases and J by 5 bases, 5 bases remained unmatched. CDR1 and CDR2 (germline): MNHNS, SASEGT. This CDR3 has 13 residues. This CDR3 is CASRETGVTEAFF. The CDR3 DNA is TGTGCCAGCAGGGAGACAGGGGTGACTGAAGCTTTCTTT.

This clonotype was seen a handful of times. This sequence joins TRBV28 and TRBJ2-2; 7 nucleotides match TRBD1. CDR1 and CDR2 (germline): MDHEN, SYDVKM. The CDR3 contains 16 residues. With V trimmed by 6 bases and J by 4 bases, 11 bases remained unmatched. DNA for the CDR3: TGTGCCAGCAGGACCTCACAGGGGCGGACCACCGGGGAGCTGTTTTTT. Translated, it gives CASRTSQGRTTGELFF.

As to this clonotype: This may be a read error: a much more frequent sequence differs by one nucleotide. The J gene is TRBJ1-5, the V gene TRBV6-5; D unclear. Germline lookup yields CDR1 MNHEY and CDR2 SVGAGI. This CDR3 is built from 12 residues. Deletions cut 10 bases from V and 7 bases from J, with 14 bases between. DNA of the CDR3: TGTGCCAACTACTCGGTGGGCCAGCCCCAGCATTTT. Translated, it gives CANYSVGQPQHF.

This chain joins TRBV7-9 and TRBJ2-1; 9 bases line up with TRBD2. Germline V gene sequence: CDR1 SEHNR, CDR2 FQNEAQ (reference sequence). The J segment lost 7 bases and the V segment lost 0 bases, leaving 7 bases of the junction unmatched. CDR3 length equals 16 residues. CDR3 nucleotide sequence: TGTGCCAGCAGCTTAGCACTAGCGGGTGGAACTAATGAGCAGTTCTTC. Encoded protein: CASSLALAGGTNEQFF.

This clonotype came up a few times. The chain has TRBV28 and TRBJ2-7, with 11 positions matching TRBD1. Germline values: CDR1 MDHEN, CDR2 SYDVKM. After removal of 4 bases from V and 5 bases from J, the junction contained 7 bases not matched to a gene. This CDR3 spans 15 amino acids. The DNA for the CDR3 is TGTGCCAGCAGTTCGCCCGGGACAGGGGGGGACGAGCAGTACTTC. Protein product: CASSSPGTGGDEQYF.

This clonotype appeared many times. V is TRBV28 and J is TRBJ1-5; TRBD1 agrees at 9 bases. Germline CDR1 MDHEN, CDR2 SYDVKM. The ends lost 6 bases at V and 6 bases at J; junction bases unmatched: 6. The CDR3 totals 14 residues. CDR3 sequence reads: CASRAQGAGQPQHF. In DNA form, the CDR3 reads TGTGCCAGCAGAGCACAGGGGGCGGGTCAGCCCCAGCATTTT.

The CDR3 loop is CSVRSIGAAEAFF. In DNA form, the CDR3 reads TGCAGCGTTAGGAGTATAGGGGCAGCGGAAGCTTTCTTT. The J gene is TRBJ1-1, the V gene TRBV29-1; weak D call: TRBD1 (5 bases). Germline V gene lookup returns CDR1 SQVTM and CDR2 ANQGSEA. The CDR3 contains 13 residues. V was trimmed by 5 bases and J by 8 bases, leaving 18 bases between them.

The CDR3 nucleotides are TGTGCCAGCAGCGTACAGTGGACAGCGACCCCGAGCTCCTACAATGAGCAGTTCTTC. It is translated as CASSVQWTATPSSYNEQFF. This chain uses TRBV9 with TRBJ2-1; D might be TRBD1 (6 bases). Germline CDR1 reads SGDLS; CDR2 reads YYNGEE. This CDR3 is 19 amino acids long. Trimming stripped 1 base from V and 0 bases from J, with 20 bases between.

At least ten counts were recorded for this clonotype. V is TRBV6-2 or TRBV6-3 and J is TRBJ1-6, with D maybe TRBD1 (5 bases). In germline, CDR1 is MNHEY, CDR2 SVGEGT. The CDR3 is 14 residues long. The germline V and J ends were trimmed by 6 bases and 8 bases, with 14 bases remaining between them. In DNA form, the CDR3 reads TGTGCCAGCAGCTCCCTGGGGCGATATTCACCCCTCCACTTT. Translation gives CASSSLGRYSPLHF.

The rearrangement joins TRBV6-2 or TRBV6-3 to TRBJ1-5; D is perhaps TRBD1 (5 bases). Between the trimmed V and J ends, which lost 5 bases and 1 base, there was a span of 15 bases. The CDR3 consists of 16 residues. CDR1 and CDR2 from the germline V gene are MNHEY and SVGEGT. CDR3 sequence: CASSRWGITSNQPQHF. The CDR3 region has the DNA TGTGCCAGCAGTAGGTGGGGGATTACGAGCAATCAGCCCCAGCATTTT.

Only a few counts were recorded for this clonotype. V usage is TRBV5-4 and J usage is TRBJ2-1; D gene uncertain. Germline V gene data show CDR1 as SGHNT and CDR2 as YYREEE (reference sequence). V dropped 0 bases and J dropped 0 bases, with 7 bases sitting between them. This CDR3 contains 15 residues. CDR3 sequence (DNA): TGTGCCAGCAGCTTGGGGCGGAACTCCTACAATGAGCAGTTCTTC. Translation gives CASSLGRNSYNEQFF.

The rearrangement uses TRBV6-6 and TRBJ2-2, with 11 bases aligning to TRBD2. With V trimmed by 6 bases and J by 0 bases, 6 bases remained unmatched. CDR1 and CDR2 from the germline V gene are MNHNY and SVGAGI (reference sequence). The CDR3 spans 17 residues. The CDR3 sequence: CASSHGTSGPNTGELFF. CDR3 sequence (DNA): TGTGCCAGCAGCCACGGGACTAGCGGACCGAACACCGGGGAGCTGTTTTTT.

CDR3 region: CASSLRGDTDTQYF. The CDR3 DNA follows: TGTGCCAGCAGCTTAAGGGGGGACACAGATACGCAGTATTTT. The rearrangement uses TRBV7-8 and TRBJ2-3; the D gene could be TRBD1 or TRBD2 (6 bases each). V gave up 2 bases and J gave up 2 bases, with 8 bases separating them. In germline, CDR1 is SGHVS, CDR2 FQNEAQ. The CDR3 contains 14 residues.